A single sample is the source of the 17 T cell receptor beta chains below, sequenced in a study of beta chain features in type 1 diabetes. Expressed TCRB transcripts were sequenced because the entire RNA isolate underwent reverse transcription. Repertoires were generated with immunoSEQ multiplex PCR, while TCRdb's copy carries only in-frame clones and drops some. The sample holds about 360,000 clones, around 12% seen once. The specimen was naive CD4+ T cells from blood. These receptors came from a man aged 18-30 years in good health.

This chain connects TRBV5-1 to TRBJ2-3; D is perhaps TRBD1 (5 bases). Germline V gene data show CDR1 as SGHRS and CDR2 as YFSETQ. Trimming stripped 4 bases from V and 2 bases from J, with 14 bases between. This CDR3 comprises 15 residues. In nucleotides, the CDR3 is TGCGCCAGCAGCGTAGGAGTGGGGCACACAGATACGCAGTATTTT. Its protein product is CASSVGVGHTDTQYF.

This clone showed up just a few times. The DNA of the CDR3 is TGTGCCAGCAGCAACGTCGGGACTAGCACCTACGAGCAGTACTTC. It encodes CASSNVGTSTYEQYF. The chain employs TRBV13 and TRBJ2-7, with 9 bases aligning to TRBD2. After removal of 5 bases from V and 2 bases from J, the junction contained 7 bases not matched to a gene. Germline V gene lookup returns CDR1 PRHDT and CDR2 FYEKMQ (reference sequence). This CDR3 comprises 15 residues.

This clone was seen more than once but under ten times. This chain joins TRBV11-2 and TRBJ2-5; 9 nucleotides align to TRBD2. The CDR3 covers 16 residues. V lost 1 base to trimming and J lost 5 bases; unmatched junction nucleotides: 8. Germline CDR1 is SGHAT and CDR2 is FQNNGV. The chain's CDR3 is CASSLGLTSGRETQYF. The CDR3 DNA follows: TGTGCCAGCAGCTTAGGACTTACTAGCGGGCGGGAGACCCAGTACTTC.

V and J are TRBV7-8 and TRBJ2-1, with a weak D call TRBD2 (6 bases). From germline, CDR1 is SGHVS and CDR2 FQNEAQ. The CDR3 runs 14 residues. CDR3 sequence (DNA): TGTGCATCCCATTTCAAGCGGGTGTACAATGAGCAGTTCTTC. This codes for CASHFKRVYNEQFF. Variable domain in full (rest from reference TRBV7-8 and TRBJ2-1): GAGVSQSPRYKVAKRGQDVALRCDPISGHVSLFWYQQALGQGPEFLTYFQNEAQLDKSGLPSDRFFAERPEGSVSTLKIQRTQQEDSAVYLCASHFKRVYNEQFFGPGTRLTVL.

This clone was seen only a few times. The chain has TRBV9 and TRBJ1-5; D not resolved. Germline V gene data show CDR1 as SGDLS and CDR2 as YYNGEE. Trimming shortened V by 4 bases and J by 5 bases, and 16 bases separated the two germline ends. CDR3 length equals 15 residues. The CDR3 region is CASSTRADLDQPQHF. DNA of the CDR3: TGTGCCAGCAGCACCCGTGCCGATTTAGATCAGCCCCAGCATTTT. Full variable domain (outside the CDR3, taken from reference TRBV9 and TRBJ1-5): DSGVTQTPKHLITATGQRVTLRCSPRSGDLSVYWYQQSLDQGLQFLIQYYNGEERAKGNILERFSAQQFPDLHSELNLSSLELGDSALYFCASSTRADLDQPQHFGDGTRLSIL.

CDR3 in amino acids: CASSQGLEQYF. For the CDR3, the DNA is TGTGCCAGCAGCCAGGGTCTCGAGCAGTACTTC. This chain links TRBV6-1 with TRBJ2-7, with D possibly matching TRBD1 (5 bases). CDR3 length: 11 residues. Germline values: CDR1 MNHNS, CDR2 SASEGT. Deletions cut 6 bases from V and 6 bases from J, with 9 bases between.

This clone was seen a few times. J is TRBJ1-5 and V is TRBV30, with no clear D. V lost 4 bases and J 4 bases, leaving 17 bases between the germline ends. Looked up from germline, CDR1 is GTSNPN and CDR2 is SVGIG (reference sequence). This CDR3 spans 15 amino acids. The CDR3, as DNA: TGTGCCTGGAACCCATCGAGAAGTCTAAATCAGCCCCAGCATTTT. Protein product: CAWNPSRSLNQPQHF. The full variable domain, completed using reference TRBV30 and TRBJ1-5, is SQTIHQWPATLVQPVGSPLSLECTVEGTSNPNLYWYRQAAGRGLQLLFYSVGIGQISSEVPQNLSASRPQDRQFILSSKKLLLSDSGFYLCAWNPSRSLNQPQHFGDGTRLSIL.

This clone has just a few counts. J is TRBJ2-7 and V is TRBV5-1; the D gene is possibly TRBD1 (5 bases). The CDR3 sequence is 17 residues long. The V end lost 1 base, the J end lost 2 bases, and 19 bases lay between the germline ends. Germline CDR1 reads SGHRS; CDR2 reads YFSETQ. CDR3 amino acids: CASSLTPKGRGAYEQYF. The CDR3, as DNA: TGCGCCAGCAGCTTGACTCCTAAGGGAAGGGGTGCCTACGAGCAGTACTTC.

The CDR3 coding sequence is TGTGCCAGCAGTTTGGCAGCTAGCTATGGCTACACCTTC. Encoded protein: CASSLAASYGYTF. The chain is built from TRBV28 and TRBJ1-2; D remains unclear. Germline CDR1 MDHEN, CDR2 SYDVKM. Trimming cost V 3 bases and J 4 bases, with 9 bases left between them. This CDR3 comprises 13 residues.

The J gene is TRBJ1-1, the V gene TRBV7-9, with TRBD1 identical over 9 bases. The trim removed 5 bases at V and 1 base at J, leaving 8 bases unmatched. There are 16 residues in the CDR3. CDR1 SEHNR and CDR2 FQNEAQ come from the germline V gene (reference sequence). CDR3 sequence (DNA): TGTGCCAGCAGCCAAACCAGGGACAGGGAGAACACTGAAGCTTTCTTT. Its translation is CASSQTRDRENTEAFF. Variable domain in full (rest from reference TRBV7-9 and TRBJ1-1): DTGVSQNPRHKITKRGQNVTFRCDPISEHNRLYWYRQTLGQGPEFLTYFQNEAQLEKSRLLSDRFSAERPKGSFSTLEIQRTEQGDSAMYLCASSQTRDRENTEAFFGQGTRLTVV.

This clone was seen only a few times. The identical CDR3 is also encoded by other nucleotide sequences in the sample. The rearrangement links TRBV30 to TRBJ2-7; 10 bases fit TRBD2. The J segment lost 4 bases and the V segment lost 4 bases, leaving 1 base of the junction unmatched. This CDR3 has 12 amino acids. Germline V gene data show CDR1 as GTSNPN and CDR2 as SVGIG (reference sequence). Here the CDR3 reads CAWTSGSYEQYF. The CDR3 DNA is TGTGCCTGGACTAGCGGGAGTTACGAGCAGTACTTC.

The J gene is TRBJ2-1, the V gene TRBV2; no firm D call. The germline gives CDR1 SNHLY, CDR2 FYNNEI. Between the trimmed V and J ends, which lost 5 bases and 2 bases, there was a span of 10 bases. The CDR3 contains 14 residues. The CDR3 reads CASSRGSPYNEQFF. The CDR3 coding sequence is TGTGCCAGCAGTCGAGGTTCCCCCTACAATGAGCAGTTCTTC.

The CDR3 nucleotides are TGCGCCAGCAGCCGGGGACTAGCGGGGGGTCCCAGCTCCTACAATGAGCAGTTCTTC. This codes for CASSRGLAGGPSSYNEQFF. This sequence joins TRBV4-1 and TRBJ2-1; 15 bases match TRBD2. Germline CDR1 is MGHRA and CDR2 is YSYEKL. The CDR3 sequence is 19 residues long. J was trimmed by 0 bases and V by 4 bases; bases with no gene match: 7.

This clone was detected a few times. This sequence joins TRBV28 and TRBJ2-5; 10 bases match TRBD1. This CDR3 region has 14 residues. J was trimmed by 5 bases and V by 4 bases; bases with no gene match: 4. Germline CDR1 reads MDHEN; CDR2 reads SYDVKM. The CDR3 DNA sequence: TGTGCCAGCAGTTCGGGACAGGGGCCGGAGACCCAGTACTTC. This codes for CASSSGQGPETQYF.

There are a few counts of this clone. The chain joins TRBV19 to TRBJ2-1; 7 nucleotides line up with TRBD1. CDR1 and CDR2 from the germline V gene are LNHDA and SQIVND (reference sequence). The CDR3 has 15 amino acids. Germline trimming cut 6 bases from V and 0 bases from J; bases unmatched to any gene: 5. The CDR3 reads CASSGTASSYNEQFF. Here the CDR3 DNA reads TGTGCCAGTAGCGGGACAGCGAGCTCCTACAATGAGCAGTTCTTC. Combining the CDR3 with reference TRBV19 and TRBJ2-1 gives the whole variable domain DGGITQSPKYLFRKEGQNVTLSCEQNLNHDAMYWYRQDPGQGLRLIYYSQIVNDFQKGDIAEGYSVSREKKESFPLTVTSAQKNPTAFYLCASSGTASSYNEQFFGPGTRLTVL.

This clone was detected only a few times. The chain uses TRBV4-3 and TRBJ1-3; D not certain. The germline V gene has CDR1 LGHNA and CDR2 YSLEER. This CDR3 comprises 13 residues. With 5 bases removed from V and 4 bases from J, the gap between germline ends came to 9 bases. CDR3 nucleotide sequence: TGCGCCAGCAGCGAGGAAGTGGGAAACACCATATATTTT. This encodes CASSEEVGNTIYF.

DNA of the CDR3: TGTGCCAGCAGTCGGAGGGCCCGTGGAGGCTACACCTTC. Its translation: CASSRRARGGYTF. The J gene is TRBJ1-2, the V gene TRBV28; the D is unclear. Germline values: CDR1 MDHEN, CDR2 SYDVKM. V lost 5 bases, J lost 8 bases, and 15 bases lay in between. The CDR3 has 13 amino acids.